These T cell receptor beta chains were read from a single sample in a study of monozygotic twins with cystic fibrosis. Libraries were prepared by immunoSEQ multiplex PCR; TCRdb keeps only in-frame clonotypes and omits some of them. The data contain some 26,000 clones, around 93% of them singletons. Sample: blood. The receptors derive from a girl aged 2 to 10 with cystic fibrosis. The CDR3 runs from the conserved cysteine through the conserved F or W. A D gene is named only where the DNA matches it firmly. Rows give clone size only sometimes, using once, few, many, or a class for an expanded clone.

CDR3 protein: CASSVGNTEAFF
CDR3 DNA: TGTGCCAGCTCCGTCGGGAACACTGAAGCTTTCTTT
D gene: NA
J gene: TRBJ1-1
V gene: TRBV19
CDR3 length: 12
clone size: few

CDR3 protein: CASSLTGKREKLFF
CDR3 DNA: TGTGCCAGCAGCTTAACGGGCAAGCGAGAAAAACTGTTTTTT
D gene: NA
J gene: TRBJ1-4
V gene: TRBV5-6
CDR3 length: 14
clone size: NA

CDR3 protein: CSVPTGWGLEAFF
CDR3 DNA: TGCAGCGTTCCGACAGGGTGGGGATTGGAAGCTTTCTTT
D gene: TRBD1
J gene: TRBJ1-1
V gene: TRBV29-1
CDR3 length: 13
clone size: NA

CDR3 protein: CATSRDRGDQPQHF
CDR3 DNA: TGTGCCACCAGCAGAGATCGGGGGGATCAGCCCCAGCATTTT
D gene: NA
J gene: TRBJ1-5
V gene: TRBV15
CDR3 length: 14
clone size: NA

CDR3 protein: CASSEGRYGYTF
CDR3 DNA: TGTGCCAGCAGTGAAGGGAGATATGGCTACACCTTC
D gene: NA
J gene: TRBJ1-2
V gene: TRBV28
CDR3 length: 12
clone size: NA

CDR3 protein: CASSVGGGGDGTQYF
CDR3 DNA: TGTGCCAGCAGCGTAGGAGGCGGGGGGGATGGGACCCAGTACTTC
D gene: TRBD2
J gene: TRBJ2-5
V gene: TRBV9
CDR3 length: 15
clone size: NA

CDR3 protein: CASSQGLGTQYF
CDR3 DNA: TGTGCCAGCAGTCAGGGCCTGGGTACGCAGTATTTT
D gene: NA
J gene: TRBJ2-3
V gene: TRBV6-5
CDR3 length: 12
clone size: NA

CDR3 protein: CASSPGQGGLYGYTF
CDR3 DNA: TGTGCCAGCAGCCCAGGACAGGGGGGTTTATATGGCTACACCTTC
D gene: TRBD1
J gene: TRBJ1-2
V gene: TRBV7-2
CDR3 length: 15
clone size: NA

CDR3 protein: CASSNRGLANEKLFF
CDR3 DNA: TGCGCCAGCAGCAACAGGGGGCTTGCTAATGAAAAACTGTTTTTT
D gene: TRBD1
J gene: TRBJ1-4
V gene: TRBV5-1
CDR3 length: 15
clone size: NA

CDR3 protein: CASSEALRRETQYF
CDR3 DNA: TGTGCCAGCAGTGAAGCCCTTAGGAGGGAGACCCAGTACTTC
D gene: NA
J gene: TRBJ2-5
V gene: TRBV2
CDR3 length: 14
clone size: NA

CDR3 protein: CASRPRRDTGELFF
CDR3 DNA: TGTGCCAGCAGGCCCAGGCGGGACACCGGGGAGCTGTTTTTT
D gene: NA
J gene: TRBJ2-2
V gene: TRBV6-5
CDR3 length: 14
clone size: NA

CDR3 protein: CASSVSGTSGGASYNEQFF
CDR3 DNA: TGTGCCAGCAGCGTTTCTGGGACTAGCGGGGGGGCCTCCTACAATGAGCAGTTCTTC
D gene: TRBD2
J gene: TRBJ2-1
V gene: TRBV9
CDR3 length: 19
clone size: NA

CDR3 protein: CASRGASSYEQYF
CDR3 DNA: TGTGCCAGCCGGGGGGCGAGCTCCTACGAGCAGTACTTC
D gene: NA
J gene: TRBJ2-7
V gene: TRBV27
CDR3 length: 13
clone size: once

CDR3 protein: CASSPDNLPGTGELFF
CDR3 DNA: TGCGCCAGCAGCCCCGACAACCTCCCGGGGACCGGGGAGCTGTTTTTT
D gene: NA
J gene: TRBJ2-2
V gene: TRBV4-3
CDR3 length: 16
clone size: NA

CDR3 protein: CASRADGDYGYTF
CDR3 DNA: TGTGCCAGCAGGGCCGACGGAGACTATGGCTACACCTTC
D gene: NA
J gene: TRBJ1-2
V gene: TRBV2
CDR3 length: 13
clone size: NA

CDR3 protein: CASSGGDRGLSYGYTF
CDR3 DNA: TGTGCCAGCAGCGGCGGGGACAGGGGGCTTAGCTATGGCTACACCTTC
D gene: TRBD1
J gene: TRBJ1-2
V gene: TRBV9
CDR3 length: 16
clone size: NA

CDR3 protein: CASSQGQGVYGYTF
CDR3 DNA: TGTGCCAGCAGCCAGGGACAGGGGGTCTATGGCTACACCTTC
D gene: TRBD1
J gene: TRBJ1-2
V gene: TRBV7-9
CDR3 length: 14
clone size: NA

CDR3 protein: CASSVEYSLAGELFF
CDR3 DNA: TGTGCCAGCAGCGTGGAGTATAGTTTAGCCGGGGAGCTGTTTTTT
D gene: NA
J gene: TRBJ2-2
V gene: TRBV5-4
CDR3 length: 15
clone size: NA

CDR3 protein: CASSFSGTHNEQFF
CDR3 DNA: TGTGCCAGCAGCTTCTCCGGGACACACAATGAGCAGTTCTTC
D gene: NA
J gene: TRBJ2-1
V gene: TRBV7-2
CDR3 length: 14
clone size: NA

CDR3 protein: CASSYDRTGVGAFF
CDR3 DNA: TGTGCCAGCAGCTACGACCGGACAGGGGTCGGAGCTTTCTTT
D gene: TRBD1
J gene: TRBJ1-1
V gene: TRBV5-6
CDR3 length: 14
clone size: NA

CDR3 protein: CASSYNSGGAETQYF
CDR3 DNA: TGTGCCAGCAGTTACAATAGCGGGGGGGCGGAGACCCAGTACTTC
D gene: TRBD2
J gene: TRBJ2-5
V gene: TRBV6-5
CDR3 length: 15
clone size: NA

CDR3 protein: CASSRQGGIRPQHF
CDR3 DNA: TGTGCCAGTAGTCGACAGGGAGGTATCAGGCCCCAGCATTTT
D gene: TRBD1
J gene: TRBJ1-5
V gene: TRBV19
CDR3 length: 14
clone size: NA

CDR3 protein: CASSLAGVTYNEQFF
CDR3 DNA: TGTGCCAGCAGCTTAGCAGGGGTGACCTACAATGAGCAGTTCTTC
D gene: NA
J gene: TRBJ2-1
V gene: TRBV7-6
CDR3 length: 15
clone size: NA

CDR3 protein: CASSQDKTGALGYTF
CDR3 DNA: TGCGCCAGCAGCCAAGATAAGACAGGGGCTTTGGGCTACACCTTC
D gene: TRBD1
J gene: TRBJ1-2
V gene: TRBV4-1
CDR3 length: 15
clone size: NA

CDR3 protein: CASSRDDGETQYF
CDR3 DNA: TGCGCCAGCAGCCGAGATGACGGAGAGACCCAGTACTTC
D gene: NA
J gene: TRBJ2-5
V gene: TRBV4-3
CDR3 length: 13
clone size: NA

CDR3 protein: CAWSAGGDQPQHF
CDR3 DNA: TGTGCCTGGAGTGCCGGGGGAGATCAGCCCCAGCATTTT
D gene: NA
J gene: TRBJ1-5
V gene: TRBV30
CDR3 length: 13
clone size: NA

CDR3 protein: CASSLKSGQGTEAFF
CDR3 DNA: TGTGCCAGCAGCTTGAAGAGTGGACAGGGCACTGAAGCTTTCTTT
D gene: TRBD1
J gene: TRBJ1-1
V gene: TRBV5-4
CDR3 length: 15
clone size: NA

CDR3 protein: CASSFQGSGYEQYF
CDR3 DNA: TGTGCCAGCAGCTTTCAGGGGTCTGGCTACGAGCAGTACTTC
D gene: NA
J gene: TRBJ2-7
V gene: TRBV7-2
CDR3 length: 14
clone size: NA

CDR3 protein: CASSLAGSFNEKLFF
CDR3 DNA: TGTGCCAGCAGCTTGGCCGGCAGCTTTAATGAAAAACTGTTTTTT
D gene: NA
J gene: TRBJ1-4
V gene: TRBV5-6
CDR3 length: 15
clone size: NA

CDR3 protein: CASSQELNYGYTF
CDR3 DNA: TGCGCCAGCAGCCAAGAACTTAACTATGGCTACACCTTC
D gene: NA
J gene: TRBJ1-2
V gene: TRBV4-3
CDR3 length: 13
clone size: NA

CDR3 protein: CASSLAGGSLHF
CDR3 DNA: TGTGCCAGCAGCTTAGCTGGGGGCTCACTCCACTTT
D gene: NA
J gene: TRBJ1-6
V gene: TRBV7-9
CDR3 length: 12
clone size: NA

CDR3 protein: CASSVGQALGSNQPQHF
CDR3 DNA: TGTGCCAGTAGTGTAGGACAGGCCCTTGGGAGCAATCAGCCCCAGCATTTT
D gene: TRBD1
J gene: TRBJ1-5
V gene: TRBV19
CDR3 length: 17
clone size: NA

CDR3 protein: CASSPYPGPTREQYF
CDR3 DNA: TGTGCCAGCAGTCCCTACCCCGGACCTACCCGGGAGCAGTACTTC
D gene: NA
J gene: TRBJ2-7
V gene: TRBV27
CDR3 length: 15
clone size: NA

CDR3 protein: CASSESWGSELFF
CDR3 DNA: TGCGCCAGCAGTGAGTCGTGGGGGTCTGAGCTGTTTTTT
D gene: NA
J gene: TRBJ2-2
V gene: TRBV10-1
CDR3 length: 13
clone size: NA

CDR3 protein: CAISSGTGGEKLFF
CDR3 DNA: TGTGCCATCAGTTCCGGGACAGGGGGCGAAAAACTGTTTTTT
D gene: TRBD1
J gene: TRBJ1-4
V gene: TRBV10-3
CDR3 length: 14
clone size: NA

CDR3 protein: CASSPGTGGYNEQFF
CDR3 DNA: TGCGCCAGCAGCCCCGGGACAGGGGGGTACAATGAGCAGTTCTTC
D gene: TRBD1
J gene: TRBJ2-1
V gene: TRBV5-1
CDR3 length: 15
clone size: NA

CDR3 protein: CASSQGGRPDTQYF
CDR3 DNA: TGTGCCAGCAGCCAAGGGGGGAGGCCAGATACGCAGTATTTT
D gene: NA
J gene: TRBJ2-3
V gene: TRBV14
CDR3 length: 14
clone size: NA